The rows below give T cell receptor beta chains drawn from one sample of a study of regulatory T cells in long-lasting Graves disease. Via MiXCR, TCRdb re-called the multiplex PCR reads, giving one row per CDR3 protein. The data hold 300,000 to 400,000 distinct CDR3 sequences, with approximately 15% observed a single time. A further study also used this sample, focusing on T cells in Graves' hyperthyroidism and ophthalmopathy.

Here the sequenced sample was peripheral blood mononuclear cells (PBMCs), taken at new diagnosis, from a patient treated with antithyroid drugs. These TCRs come from a man between 35 and 55 years old with Graves disease. Both conserved end residues are part of each CDR3. Each record gives: CDR3 protein, J gene, V gene.

cdr3_aa: CASREGGGSNQPQHF
j_call: TRBJ1-5
v_call: TRBV28

cdr3_aa: CASSQEAGWAEAFF
j_call: TRBJ1-1
v_call: TRBV4-2

cdr3_aa: CASTRSGGETYEQYF
j_call: TRBJ2-7
v_call: TRBV28

cdr3_aa: CATSDRTSGEQFF
j_call: TRBJ2-1
v_call: TRBV24-1

cdr3_aa: CASSPGQGTEQYF
j_call: TRBJ2-7
v_call: TRBV18

cdr3_aa: CASSLRDRTYNEQFF
j_call: TRBJ2-1
v_call: TRBV7-3

cdr3_aa: CAIKASRAFSDEQFF
j_call: TRBJ2-1
v_call: TRBV10-3

cdr3_aa: CATSEDWTANEKLFF
j_call: TRBJ1-4
v_call: TRBV24-1

cdr3_aa: CATGPLGYGYTF
j_call: TRBJ1-2
v_call: TRBV28

cdr3_aa: CASSGGRVPFYEQYF
j_call: TRBJ2-7
v_call: TRBV6-2/TRBV6-3

cdr3_aa: CATSGRLDYGYTF
j_call: TRBJ1-2
v_call: TRBV15

cdr3_aa: CSARDRPPEYF
j_call: TRBJ2-3
v_call: TRBV20-1

cdr3_aa: CASSGGQGTLGELFF
j_call: TRBJ2-2
v_call: TRBV9

cdr3_aa: CATSGHTATNEKLFF
j_call: TRBJ1-4
v_call: TRBV15

cdr3_aa: CASSDYYTIDQPQRF
j_call: TRBJ1-5
v_call: TRBV27

cdr3_aa: CASLGGGVSGTDTQYF
j_call: TRBJ2-3
v_call: TRBV2

cdr3_aa: CASSLRAASGSGGHNEQFF
j_call: TRBJ2-1
v_call: TRBV7-3

cdr3_aa: CASSPPRKSSYNEQFF
j_call: TRBJ2-1
v_call: TRBV18

cdr3_aa: CASSDEGPPDTQYF
j_call: TRBJ2-3
v_call: TRBV2

cdr3_aa: CASSQYREQFF
j_call: TRBJ2-1
v_call: TRBV28

cdr3_aa: CASSLGVQPQHF
j_call: TRBJ1-5
v_call: TRBV7-9

cdr3_aa: CASWDRGRDIQYF
j_call: TRBJ2-4
v_call: TRBV19

cdr3_aa: CASSESWGTNYNEQFF
j_call: TRBJ2-1
v_call: TRBV10-2

cdr3_aa: CASSSGTSGGKTQYF
j_call: TRBJ2-5
v_call: TRBV6-5

cdr3_aa: CASSAETSGGVDTQYF
j_call: TRBJ2-3
v_call: TRBV2

cdr3_aa: CASSPGGRFVPEQYF
j_call: TRBJ2-7
v_call: TRBV11-3

cdr3_aa: CSAMGATNEKLFF
j_call: TRBJ1-4
v_call: TRBV29-1